This T cell receptor (beta chain) was sequenced for a study of blood T cell repertoires in COVID-19. The wider study: PBMCs, B-cell-depleted T cells, or T cells provided the cDNA or gDNA that made up the material.

This CDR3 has 13 residues. Trimming stripped 3 bases from V and 1 base from J, with 6 bases between. Germline values: CDR1 WNHNN, CDR2 SYGVQD (reference sequence). This clone was found a few times. In the original analysis: Amplification with reference gene primers provided the estimates of nucleated cell counts. Produced via immunoSEQ multiplex PCR; TCRdb's table is partial and in-frame only. V, J and clone size reflect that table, while D and trimming were determined from the DNA. The sample lists about 82,000 clones; 80% were seen once. Sequencing was carried out using peripheral blood. The J gene is TRBJ1-1, the V gene TRBV10-1; D remains ambiguous. This clonotype was sampled from a woman aged 40-49 years with active or convalescent COVID-19. CDR3: CASSEYRNTEAFF. Written as DNA, the CDR3 is TGCGCCAGCAGTGAATACAGGAACACTGAAGCTTTCTTT.